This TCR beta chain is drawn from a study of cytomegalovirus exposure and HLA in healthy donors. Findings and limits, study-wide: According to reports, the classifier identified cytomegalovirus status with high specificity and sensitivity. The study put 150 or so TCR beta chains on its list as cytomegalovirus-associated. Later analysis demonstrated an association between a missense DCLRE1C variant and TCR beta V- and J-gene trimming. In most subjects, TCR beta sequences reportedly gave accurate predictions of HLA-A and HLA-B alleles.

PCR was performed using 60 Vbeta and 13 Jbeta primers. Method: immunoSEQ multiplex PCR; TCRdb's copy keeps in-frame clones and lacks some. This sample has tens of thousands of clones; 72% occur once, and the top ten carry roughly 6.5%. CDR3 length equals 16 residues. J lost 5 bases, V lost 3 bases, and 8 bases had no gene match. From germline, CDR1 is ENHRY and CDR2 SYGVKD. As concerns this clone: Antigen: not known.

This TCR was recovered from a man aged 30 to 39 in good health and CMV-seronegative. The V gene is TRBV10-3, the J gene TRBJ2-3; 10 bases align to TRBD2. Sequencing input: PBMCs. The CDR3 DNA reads TGTGCCATCAGTGATCTTGTAGCGGGAGGCCAAGATACGCAGTATTTT. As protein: CAISDLVAGGQDTQYF.